This section outlines one T cell receptor (beta chain) sequence together with its context. In the original workflow: Cell counts per sample came from amplifying reference gene primers. Data came from immunoSEQ multiplex PCR; TCRdb stores just in-frame clones and leaves some out. For V, J and clone size, that table is used; D and trimming come from the DNA. The sample contains 200,000 to 300,000 clones, around 84% of which appear only once. Trimming took 6 bases from V and 7 from J; bases not matched to a gene: 9. Germline V gene data show CDR1 as SGHRS and CDR2 as YFSETQ. CDR3 length equals 15 residues. These data come from a study of blood T cell repertoires in COVID-19. Study context: The study drew acute and convalescent COVID-19 samples from the United States, Italy and Spain. T cells, B-cell-depleted T cells, or PBMCs supplied cDNA or gDNA.

The chain is built from TRBV5-1 and TRBJ2-1; 11 positions agree with TRBD2. The sequence was collected from a man aged 55 to 70 with acute or convalescent COVID-19. Material: peripheral blood. The CDR3 reads CASNKLAGAENEQFF. In DNA form, the CDR3 reads TGCGCCAGCAACAAACTAGCGGGAGCGGAGAATGAGCAGTTCTTC.